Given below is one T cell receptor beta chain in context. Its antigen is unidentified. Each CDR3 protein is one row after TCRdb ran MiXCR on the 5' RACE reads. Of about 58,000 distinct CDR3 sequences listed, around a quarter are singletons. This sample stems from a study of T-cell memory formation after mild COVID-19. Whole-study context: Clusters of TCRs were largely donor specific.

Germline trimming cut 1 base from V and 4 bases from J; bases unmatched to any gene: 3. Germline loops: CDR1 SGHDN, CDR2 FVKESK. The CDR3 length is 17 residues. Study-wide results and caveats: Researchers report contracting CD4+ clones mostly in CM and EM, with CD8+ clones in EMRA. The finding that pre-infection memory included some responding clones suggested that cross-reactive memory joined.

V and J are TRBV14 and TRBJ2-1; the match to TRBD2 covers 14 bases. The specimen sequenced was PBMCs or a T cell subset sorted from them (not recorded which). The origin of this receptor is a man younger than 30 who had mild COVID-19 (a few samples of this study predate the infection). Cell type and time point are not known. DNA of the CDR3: TGTGCCAGCAGCCAAGGACTAGCGGGGGGGCCATACAATGAGCAGTTCTTC. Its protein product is CASSQGLAGGPYNEQFF.